The 9 T cell receptor beta chains given below trace back to one sample, sequenced in a study of PD-L1 blockade in urothelial cancer. The method was immunoSEQ multiplex PCR; TCRdb's version includes in-frame clones alone and lacks a portion of them. The data show some 54,000 clones, 84% seen once. The sample consisted of PBMCs, taken around atezolizumab (anti-PD-L1) treatment. These receptors all come from a man aged 35-49 years with urothelial cancer.

The chain joins TRBV27 to TRBJ2-1; possible D gene TRBD2, 5 bases. The germline V and J ends were trimmed by 2 bases and 7 bases, with 18 bases remaining between them. The CDR3 length is 16 residues. Germline V gene lookup returns CDR1 MNHEY and CDR2 SMNVEV (reference sequence). The CDR3 DNA is TGTGCCAGCAGTTTAGAAGCCCAGCGGCGTGGGAATGAGCAGTTCTTC. Translating it yields CASSLEAQRRGNEQFF.

The chain recombines TRBV25-1 with TRBJ2-7; D uncertain. V lost 6 bases to trimming and J lost 2 bases, with 11 bases between them. Germline assignment: CDR1 MGHDK and CDR2 SYGVNS. The CDR3 is 13 residues long. This chain's CDR3 is CASSKSPPYEQYF. In DNA form, the CDR3 reads TGTGCCAGCAGCAAGAGCCCCCCCTACGAGCAGTACTTC.

This chain links TRBV11-2 with TRBJ1-5; the D is unclear. The germline gives CDR1 SGHAT, CDR2 FQNNGV. CDR3 length: 15 residues. V was cut by 0 bases and J by 1 base, with 7 bases left in between. CDR3 sequence (DNA): TGTGCCAGCAGCTTAGAGAGGATCAGCAATCAGCCCCAGCATTTT. It is translated as CASSLERISNQPQHF.

This clone appeared a few times. This chain uses TRBV9 with TRBJ2-2; perhaps TRBD1 as D (5 bases). V lost 4 bases and J 2 bases, leaving 18 bases between the germline ends. Germline loops: CDR1 SGDLS, CDR2 YYNGEE. CDR3 length: 17 amino acids. CDR3 region: CASSPRMAGQNTGELFF. The DNA of the CDR3 is TGTGCCAGCAGCCCCCGGATGGCAGGGCAAAACACCGGGGAGCTGTTTTTT.

This clone has only a few counts. The chain carries TRBV11-2 and TRBJ1-2, with D uncertain. The CDR3 has 12 amino acids. Trimming shortened V by 5 bases and J by 3 bases, and 7 bases separated the two germline ends. Germline V gives CDR1 SGHAT, CDR2 FQNNGV. The CDR3 sequence is CASSPADYGYTF. Here the CDR3 DNA reads TGTGCCAGCAGCCCGGCGGACTATGGCTACACCTTC.

This sequence joins TRBV14 and TRBJ2-7, with a possible D match to TRBD2 (6 bases). The CDR3 sequence is 14 residues long. V shed 3 bases and J shed 3 bases, with 12 bases lying between them. From germline, CDR1 is SGHDN and CDR2 FVKESK. CDR3 sequence: CASSHGTPLYEQYF. Here the CDR3 DNA reads TGTGCCAGCAGCCACGGGACTCCCCTCTACGAGCAGTACTTC.

The J gene is TRBJ2-5, the V gene TRBV30; D call uncertain. From germline, CDR1 is GTSNPN and CDR2 SVGIG (reference sequence). Trimming took off 2 bases at V and 5 bases at J, with 12 bases between the two ends. This CDR3 comprises 13 residues. The CDR3 reads CAWSPTIWETQYF. The CDR3 nucleotides are TGTGCCTGGAGTCCAACTATATGGGAGACCCAGTACTTC.

The DNA of the CDR3 is TGTGCCAGCAGCTTACAGGGGCAGAGTTTAAACACCATATATTTT. It encodes CASSLQGQSLNTIYF. The V gene is TRBV7-2, the J gene TRBJ1-3; a weak D match, TRBD1 (6 bases). V lost 2 bases and J 6 bases, leaving 14 bases between the germline ends. The CDR3 loop spans 15 amino acids. Germline V CDR1 and CDR2: SGHTA, FQGNSA.

This chain links TRBV18 with TRBJ1-5, with TRBD1 matching 7 bases. The CDR3 runs 16 residues. After removal of 2 bases from V and 4 bases from J, the junction contained 8 bases not matched to a gene. The V gene's germline CDR1 is KGHSH and CDR2 LQKENI. The CDR3 coding sequence is TGTGCCAGCTCACCATTTAGGGCAGGGGGAAATCAGCCCCAGCATTTT. Encoded protein: CASSPFRAGGNQPQHF.